This T cell receptor beta chain was recorded in a study of blood T cell repertoires in COVID-19. The data were produced by immunoSEQ multiplex PCR, yet TCRdb's version contains in-frame clones alone and is incomplete. The sample includes roughly 280,000 clones, about 88% of them seen just once. This clone was recorded only once. J was trimmed by 3 bases and V by 4 bases; bases with no gene match: 3. Germline V gene lookup returns CDR1 MNHEY and CDR2 SMNVEV (reference sequence). The CDR3 length is 13 residues. This receptor was identified in a woman aged 55-70 years with COVID-19, enrolled during active disease. The chain combines TRBV27 with TRBJ2-7; the match to TRBD1 covers 7 bases. Sequences were obtained from peripheral blood. The DNA for the CDR3 is TGTGCCAGCAGTTCCCGGGACAGCTACGAGCAGTACTTC. Translating gives CASSSRDSYEQYF.